This T cell receptor beta chain was sequenced during a study of T cell responses to AZD1222 COVID-19 vaccine. Study observations and caveats: Spike-specific TCR breadth and depth rose after two AZD1222 doses. Mapped onto spike, vaccine-associated CD4 TCRs spanned it and were dominant at 160-218 and 743-854. Donors skewed white British and female; clonal diversity was possibly underestimated. Only a handful of AZD1222 recipients, roughly 6 in all, had baseline seropositivity.

This clone occurred a few times. What it binds is not known. Only in-frame clones appear in the TCRdb table, and some are missing; sequencing was by immunoSEQ multiplex PCR. The sample yields roughly 90,000 clones, over 80% seen once. Germline V gene lookup returns CDR1 SGHNT and CDR2 YYREEE (reference sequence). The V and J ends lost 5 bases and 0 bases respectively, with 11 bases between them. CDR3 size: 14 residues. The chain carries TRBV5-4 and TRBJ1-1, with a tentative D call TRBD1 (6 bases). The sequence was collected from an adult in good health. This sample comprised peripheral blood, obtained on day 0 of MenACWY control vaccination. CDR3: CASRPTGMNTEAFF. DNA for the CDR3: TGTGCCAGCAGGCCAACAGGGATGAACACTGAAGCTTTCTTT. The full variable domain, in which reference TRBV5-4 and TRBJ1-1 provide the parts outside the CDR3, is ETGVTQSPTHLIKTRGQQVTLRCSSQSGHNTVSWYQQALGQGPQFIFQYYREEENGRGNFPPRFSGLQFPNYSSELNVNALELDDSALYLCASRPTGMNTEAFFGQGTRLTVV.